A single sample is the source of the 24 T cell receptor beta chains below, sequenced in a study of OX40 agonist ivuxolimab in advanced cancers. Sequencing was performed with immunoSEQ multiplex PCR; in TCRdb, only in-frame clones are kept and a portion is missing. Here the sample spans some 64,000 clones, roughly four fifths being singletons. Sequencing was performed on CD4+ or CD8+ T cells sorted from blood, taken in a trial of the OX40 agonist ivuxolimab. The receptor set was obtained from an adult with an advanced solid tumor such as melanoma, head and neck, liver or kidney cancer.

V usage is TRBV10-1 and J usage is TRBJ2-1, with D perhaps matching TRBD2 (5 bases). The V end was cut by 3 bases, the J end by 5 bases, with 14 bases between. Germline CDR1 WNHNN, CDR2 SYGVQD (reference sequence). This CDR3 spans 15 amino acids. CDR3 DNA: TGCGCCAGCAGTGATTACGTGTTGGGAGACAATGAGCAGTTCTTC. Its translation is CASSDYVLGDNEQFF.

This chain connects TRBV7-9 to TRBJ1-2; a weak D match, TRBD1 (5 bases). With 1 base removed from V and 4 bases from J, the gap between germline ends came to 16 bases. Germline values: CDR1 SEHNR, CDR2 FQNEAQ (reference sequence). The CDR3 is 16 amino acids. The CDR3 DNA reads as TGTGCCAGCAGCTTAGTATCCGGGGCCGGGGGCTATGGCTACACCTTC. This encodes CASSLVSGAGGYGYTF.

This clone appeared a few times. The chain employs TRBV19 and TRBJ2-1, with 10 bases aligning to TRBD2. With V trimmed by 8 bases and J by 3 bases, 4 bases remained unmatched. The CDR3 length is 14 residues. Per the germline V gene, CDR1 is LNHDA and CDR2 is SQIVND (reference sequence). The CDR3 sequence is CASHLAGDYNEQFF. CDR3 sequence (DNA): TGTGCCAGTCATCTAGCGGGAGACTACAATGAGCAGTTCTTC.

The chain carries TRBV10-2 and TRBJ1-1; D is unresolved. V lost 1 base to trimming and J lost 5 bases, with 8 bases between them. CDR1 is WSHSY and CDR2 is SAAADI in the germline V gene. This CDR3 is built from 13 residues. In DNA form, the CDR3 reads TGCGCCAGCAGTGAGTACAGTCGGACTGAAGCTTTCTTT. Its protein is CASSEYSRTEAFF.

This clone was counted only a few times. The chain joins TRBV12-5 to TRBJ1-5, with D unresolved. V was pared by 2 bases and J by 0 bases, with 8 bases between. The CDR3 sequence is 15 residues long. The germline V gene has CDR1 LGHNT and CDR2 FRNRAP. The CDR3 coding sequence is TGTGCTAGTGGTTTGCGGGATCGTAGCAATCAGCCCCAGCATTTT. Its protein is CASGLRDRSNQPQHF. Filled out from reference TRBV12-5 and TRBJ1-5, the complete variable domain reads DARVTQTPRHKVTEMGQEVTMRCQPILGHNTVFWYRQTMMQGLELLAYFRNRAPLDDSGMPKDRFSAEMPDATLATLKIQPSEPRDSAVYFCASGLRDRSNQPQHFGDGTRLSIL.

The V and J genes are TRBV30 and TRBJ1-6; D remains ambiguous. The CDR3 runs 14 residues. Trimming cost V 1 base and J 1 base, with 5 bases left between them. Germline-derived CDR1 and CDR2 are GTSNPN and SVGIG (reference sequence). CDR3 bases: TGTGCCTGGAGTGACTCTTCCTATAATTCACCCCTCCACTTT. Encoded protein: CAWSDSSYNSPLHF.

The rearrangement joins TRBV10-3 to TRBJ2-7; perhaps TRBD2 as D (6 bases). Trimming took off 8 bases at V and 6 bases at J, with 17 bases between the two ends. Germline V gene sequence: CDR1 ENHRY, CDR2 SYGVKD. This CDR3 has 13 amino acids. The CDR3 protein is CAIGSSGAGEQYF. CDR3 DNA: TGTGCCATCGGTAGTTCGGGAGCTGGCGAGCAGTACTTC.

J is TRBJ2-5 and V is TRBV27; D is perhaps TRBD2 (5 bases). Looked up from germline, CDR1 is MNHEY and CDR2 is SMNVEV (reference sequence). The length of the CDR3 is 14 residues. The V and J ends lost 2 bases and 7 bases respectively, with 14 bases between them. Written as DNA, the CDR3 is TGTGCCAGCAGTTTAGAATCGCGGGCCACGACCCAGTACTTC. Translating gives CASSLESRATTQYF.

V gene TRBV25-1 combines with J gene TRBJ1-5, with D unclear. This CDR3 is built from 15 residues. The V gene lost 1 base and the J gene lost 2 bases, with 9 bases spanning the gap. Germline V gives CDR1 MGHDK, CDR2 SYGVNS. CDR3 amino acids: CASSESGGGNQPQHF. As DNA, the CDR3 is TGTGCCAGCAGTGAATCAGGTGGGGGCAATCAGCCCCAGCATTTT. Together with reference TRBV25-1 and TRBJ1-5, the CDR3 gives the full variable domain: EADIYQTPRYLVIGTGKKITLECSQTMGHDKMYWYQQDPGMELHLIHYSYGVNSTEKGDLSSESTVSRIRTEHFPLTLESARPSHTSQYLCASSESGGGNQPQHFGDGTRLSIL.

The chain carries TRBV4-1 and TRBJ2-1, with D possibly being TRBD2 (6 bases). The CDR3 contains 17 residues. V was cut by 3 bases and J by 0 bases, with 15 bases left in between. Looked up from germline, CDR1 is MGHRA and CDR2 is YSYEKL. This CDR3 is CASSQKGAGSSYNEQFF. The CDR3 nucleotides are TGCGCCAGCAGCCAGAAAGGGGCGGGAAGCTCCTACAATGAGCAGTTCTTC.

The CDR3: CASSLGTGLRGYTF. The CDR3 DNA reads as TGTGCCAGCAGCTTGGGGACGGGATTAAGGGGCTACACCTTC. J is TRBJ1-2 and V is TRBV5-4, with D hard to call. CDR3 size: 14 residues. Germline V gives CDR1 SGHNT, CDR2 YYREEE (reference sequence). V lost 0 bases and J lost 8, with 14 bases in between.

V and J are TRBV21-1 and TRBJ2-7; the D call of TRBD2 is as the table states it, not checked on the DNA. TRBV21-1 is a pseudogene. The CDR3 totals 14 residues. Here the CDR3 DNA reads TGTGCCAGCAGCAATTGGGGGGAGTGCTACGAGCAGTACTTC. As protein: CASSNWGECYEQYF.

Here the CDR3 DNA reads TGTGCCAGCAGCTTACTGCACACCGGGGAGCTGTTTTTT. Its translation is CASSLLHTGELFF. The J gene is TRBJ2-2, the V gene TRBV7-3, with D unclear. The V end lost 2 bases, the J end lost 3 bases, and 4 bases lay between the germline ends. CDR1 and CDR2 (germline): SGHTA, FQGTGA. CDR3 length: 13 amino acids. Complete variable domain (other parts from reference TRBV7-3 and TRBJ2-2): GAGVSQTPSNKVTEKGKYVELRCDPISGHTALYWYRQSLGQGPEFLIYFQGTGAADDSGLPNDRFFAVRPEGSVSTLKIQRTERGDSAVYLCASSLLHTGELFFGEGSRLTVL.

This clone came up a few times. The chain carries TRBV9 and TRBJ1-1; D gene uncertain. Between the trimmed V and J ends, which lost 3 bases and 5 bases, there was a span of 14 bases. Germline assignment: CDR1 SGDLS and CDR2 YYNGEE. This CDR3 has 14 amino acids. The CDR3 sequence is CASSASEGRTEAFF. The CDR3 nucleotides read TGTGCCAGCAGCGCCTCGGAGGGAAGAACTGAAGCTTTCTTT. Full variable domain (outside the CDR3, taken from reference TRBV9 and TRBJ1-1): DSGVTQTPKHLITATGQRVTLRCSPRSGDLSVYWYQQSLDQGLQFLIQYYNGEERAKGNILERFSAQQFPDLHSELNLSSLELGDSALYFCASSASEGRTEAFFGQGTRLTVV.

J is TRBJ1-4 and V is TRBV5-1; D unclear. The germline V gene has CDR1 SGHRS and CDR2 YFSETQ. The CDR3 runs to 12 residues. The germline V and J ends were trimmed by 7 bases and 8 bases, with 12 bases remaining between them. CDR3 coding DNA: TGCGCCAGCTCGGACTCAGTGGAAAAACTGTTTTTT. Amino acid sequence: CASSDSVEKLFF.

V is TRBV5-6 and J is TRBJ2-7; D gene unclear. The CDR3 runs 15 residues. V was pared by 0 bases and J by 7 bases, with 17 bases between. The germline CDR1 and CDR2 sequences are SGHDT and YYEEEE. CDR3 amino acids: CASSLGAGGVWEQYF. For the CDR3, the DNA is TGTGCCAGCAGCTTGGGGGCAGGTGGGGTGTGGGAGCAGTACTTC.

V usage is TRBV6-6 and J usage is TRBJ2-1, with D possibly being TRBD1 or TRBD2 (6 bases each). This CDR3 contains 15 residues. The germline gives CDR1 MNHNY, CDR2 SVGAGI (reference sequence). V lost 6 bases and J lost 5, with 17 bases in between. CDR3 region: CASSPGALANNEQFF. CDR3 nucleotide sequence: TGTGCCAGCAGCCCGGGGGCCCTCGCGAACAATGAGCAGTTCTTC.

The chain recombines TRBV28 with TRBJ2-1, with TRBD2 identical over 7 bases. CDR3 length: 17 residues. The junction had 14 bases not matched to a gene; V was cut back by 2 bases and J by 7 bases. CDR1 and CDR2 from the germline V gene are MDHEN and SYDVKM. CDR3 coding DNA: TGTGCCAGCAGTTTAGTGGGTGGTGGGAGGGCACGTAATGAGCAGTTCTTC. It translates to CASSLVGGGRARNEQFF.

V usage is TRBV30 and J usage is TRBJ1-4; D might be TRBD1 (5 bases). The CDR3 runs 15 residues. Trimming shortened V by 2 bases and J by 3 bases, and 13 bases separated the two germline ends. CDR1 GTSNPN and CDR2 SVGIG come from the germline V gene (reference sequence). CDR3 sequence reads: CAWSPLYRSNEKLFF. CDR3 coding DNA: TGTGCCTGGAGTCCCCTTTACAGGTCTAATGAAAAACTGTTTTTT.

The chain has TRBV19 and TRBJ2-2, with D perhaps matching TRBD1 (5 bases). From germline, CDR1 is LNHDA and CDR2 SQIVND (reference sequence). This CDR3 has 15 amino acids. Trimming pared 6 bases from V and 4 bases from J, leaving 15 bases between. CDR3 in amino acids: CASRGPGYGTGELFF. In nucleotides, the CDR3 is TGTGCCAGTAGAGGCCCAGGGTACGGCACCGGGGAGCTGTTTTTT.

As for this clone: Distinct nucleotide sequences in the sample also encode this CDR3. The chain is built from TRBV30 and TRBJ1-2; the D is unclear. From germline, CDR1 is GTSNPN and CDR2 SVGIG (reference sequence). V shed 3 bases and J shed 6 bases, with 8 bases lying between them. The CDR3 sequence is 11 residues long. CDR3 protein: CAWSVRNGYTF. CDR3 bases: TGTGCCTGGAGCGTCCGTAATGGCTACACCTTC.

The chain uses TRBV11-2 and TRBJ2-1; 11 nucleotides agree with TRBD2. Losses at the gene ends were 1 base for V and 9 bases for J; bases not matched to a gene: 11. The length of the CDR3 is 17 residues. The germline CDR1 and CDR2 sequences are SGHAT and FQNNGV. CDR3 in amino acids: CASSLVSLAGGDLEQFF. CDR3 nucleotide sequence: TGTGCCAGCAGCTTAGTGTCCCTAGCGGGAGGTGACCTTGAGCAGTTCTTC.

This sequence joins TRBV5-4 and TRBJ2-3; a weak D match, TRBD2 (5 bases). The length of the CDR3 is 15 residues. Germline V CDR1 and CDR2: SGHNT, YYREEE (reference sequence). Between the trimmed V and J ends, which lost 0 bases and 2 bases, there was a span of 10 bases. The CDR3 is CASSLGRSNTDTQYF. The CDR3 DNA follows: TGTGCCAGCAGCTTGGGGAGGTCGAACACAGATACGCAGTATTTT.

The chain joins TRBV5-6 to TRBJ2-7; TRBD1 is a possible D gene (6 bases). The CDR3 is 13 residues long. The V end was cut by 5 bases, the J end by 2 bases, with 11 bases between. Germline V gene lookup returns CDR1 SGHDT and CDR2 YYEEEE. The CDR3 DNA reads TGTGCCAGCAGGCCGGGACAAACCTACGAGCAGTACTTC. Translation: CASRPGQTYEQYF.